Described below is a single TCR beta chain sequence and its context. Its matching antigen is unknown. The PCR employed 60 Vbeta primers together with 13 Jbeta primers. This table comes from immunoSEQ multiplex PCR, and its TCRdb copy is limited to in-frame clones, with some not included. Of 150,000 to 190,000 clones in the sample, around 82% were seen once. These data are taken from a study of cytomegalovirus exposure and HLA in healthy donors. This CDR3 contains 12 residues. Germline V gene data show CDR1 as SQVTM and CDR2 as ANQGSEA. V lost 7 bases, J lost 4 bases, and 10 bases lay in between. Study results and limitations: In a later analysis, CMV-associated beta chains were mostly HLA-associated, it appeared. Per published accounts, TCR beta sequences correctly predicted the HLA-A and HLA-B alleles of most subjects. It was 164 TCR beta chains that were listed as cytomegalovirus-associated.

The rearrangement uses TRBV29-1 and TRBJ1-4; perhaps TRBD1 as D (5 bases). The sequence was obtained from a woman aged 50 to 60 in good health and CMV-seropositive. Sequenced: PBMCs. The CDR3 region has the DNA TGCAGCGCGACAGAAGTTAATGAAAAACTGTTTTTT. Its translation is CSATEVNEKLFF.